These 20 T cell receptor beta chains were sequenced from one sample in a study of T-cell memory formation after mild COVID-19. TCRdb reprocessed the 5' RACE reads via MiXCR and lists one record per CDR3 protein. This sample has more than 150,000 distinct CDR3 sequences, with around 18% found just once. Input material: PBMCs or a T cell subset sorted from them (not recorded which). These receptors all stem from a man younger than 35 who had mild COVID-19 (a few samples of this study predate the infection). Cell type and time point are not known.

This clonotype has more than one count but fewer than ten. The CDR3 DNA is TGTGCCAGCAGCTTCAGACAGGGACGGGCAGCTTTCTTT. Its translation is CASSFRQGRAAFF. The chain has TRBV7-8 and TRBJ1-1; 7 bases map to TRBD1. Trimming removed 3 bases from V and 10 bases from J; junction bases left unmatched: 8. Germline CDR1 SGHVS, CDR2 FQNEAQ. This CDR3 region has 13 residues.

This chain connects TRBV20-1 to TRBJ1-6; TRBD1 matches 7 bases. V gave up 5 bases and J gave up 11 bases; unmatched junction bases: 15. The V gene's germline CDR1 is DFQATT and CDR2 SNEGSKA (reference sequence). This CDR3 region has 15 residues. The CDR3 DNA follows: TGCAGTGCTGCCCGCTCAACAGGGGAAGTGGCACCCCTCCACTTT. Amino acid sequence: CSAARSTGEVAPLHF.

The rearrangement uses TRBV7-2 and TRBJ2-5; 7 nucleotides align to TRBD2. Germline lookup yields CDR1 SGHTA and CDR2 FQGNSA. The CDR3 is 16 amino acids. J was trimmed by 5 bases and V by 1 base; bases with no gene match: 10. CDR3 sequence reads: CASSLVRLAGRETQYF. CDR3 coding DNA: TGTGCCAGCAGCTTAGTTCGACTAGCAGGGCGCGAGACCCAGTACTTC.

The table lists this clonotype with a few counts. CDR3 nucleotides: TGTGCCAGCAGTTACGACAGGGGGTCGAACACTGAAGCTTTCTTT. It encodes CASSYDRGSNTEAFF. V and J are TRBV6-5 and TRBJ1-1; 9 bases are shared with TRBD1. This CDR3 is built from 15 residues. With 2 bases clipped from V and 1 base from J, the junction kept 2 bases outside the gene matches. Germline V CDR1 and CDR2: MNHEY, SVGAGI.

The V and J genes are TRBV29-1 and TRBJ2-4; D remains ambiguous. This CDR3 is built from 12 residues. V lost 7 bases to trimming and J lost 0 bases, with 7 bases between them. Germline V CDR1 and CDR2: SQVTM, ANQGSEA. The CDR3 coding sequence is TGCAGCGCGACCATAGCCAAAAACATTCAGTACTTC. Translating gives CSATIAKNIQYF.

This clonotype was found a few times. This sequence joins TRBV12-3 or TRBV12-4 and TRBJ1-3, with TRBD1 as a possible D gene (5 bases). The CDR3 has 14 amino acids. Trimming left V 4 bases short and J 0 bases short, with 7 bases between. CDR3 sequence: CASSWGGSGNTIYF. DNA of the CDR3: TGTGCCAGCAGTTGGGGGGGCTCTGGAAACACCATATATTTT.

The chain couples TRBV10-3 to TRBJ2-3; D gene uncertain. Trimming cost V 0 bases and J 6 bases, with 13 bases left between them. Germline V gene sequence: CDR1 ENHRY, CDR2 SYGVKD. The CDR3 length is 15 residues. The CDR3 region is CAISESGSPKDTQYF. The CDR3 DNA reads TGTGCCATCAGTGAGTCGGGCAGCCCCAAGGATACGCAGTATTTT.

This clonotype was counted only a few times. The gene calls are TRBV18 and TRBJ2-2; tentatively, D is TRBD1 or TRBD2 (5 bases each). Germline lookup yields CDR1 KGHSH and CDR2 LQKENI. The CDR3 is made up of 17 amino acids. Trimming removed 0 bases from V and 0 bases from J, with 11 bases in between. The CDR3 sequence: CASSPPRGRANTGELFF. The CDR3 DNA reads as TGTGCCAGCTCACCACCGAGGGGCCGGGCGAACACCGGGGAGCTGTTTTTT.

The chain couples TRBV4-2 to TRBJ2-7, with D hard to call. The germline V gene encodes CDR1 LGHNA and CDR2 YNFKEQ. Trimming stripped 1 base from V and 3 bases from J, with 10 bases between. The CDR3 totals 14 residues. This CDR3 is CASSQATVIYEQYV. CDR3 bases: TGTGCCAGCAGCCAAGCCACGGTGATCTACGAGCAGTACGTC.

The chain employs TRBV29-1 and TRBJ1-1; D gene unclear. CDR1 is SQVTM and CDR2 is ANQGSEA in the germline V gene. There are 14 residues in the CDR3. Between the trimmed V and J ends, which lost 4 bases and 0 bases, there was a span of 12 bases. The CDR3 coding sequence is TGCAGCGTTGTTGGGGTTCCGATGAACACTGAAGCTTTCTTT. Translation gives CSVVGVPMNTEAFF.

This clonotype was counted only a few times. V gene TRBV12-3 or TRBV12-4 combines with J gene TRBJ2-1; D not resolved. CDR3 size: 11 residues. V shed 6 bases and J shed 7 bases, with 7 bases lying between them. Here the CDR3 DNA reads TGTGCCAGCAGACTCCGGAATGAGCAGTTCTTC. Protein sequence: CASRLRNEQFF.

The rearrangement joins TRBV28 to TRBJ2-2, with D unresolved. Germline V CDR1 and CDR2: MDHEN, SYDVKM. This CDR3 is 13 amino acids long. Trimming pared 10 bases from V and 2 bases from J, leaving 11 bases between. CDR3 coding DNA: TGTGCCACCTCTTGGGCAAACACCGGGGAGCTGTTTTTT. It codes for CATSWANTGELFF.

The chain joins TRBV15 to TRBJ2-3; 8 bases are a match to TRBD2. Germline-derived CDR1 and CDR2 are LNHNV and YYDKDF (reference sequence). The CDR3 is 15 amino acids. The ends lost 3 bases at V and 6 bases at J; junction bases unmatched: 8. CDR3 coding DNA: TGTGCCACCAGCAGTCCGATAGCGGGGAGGGATACGCAGTATTTT. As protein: CATSSPIAGRDTQYF.

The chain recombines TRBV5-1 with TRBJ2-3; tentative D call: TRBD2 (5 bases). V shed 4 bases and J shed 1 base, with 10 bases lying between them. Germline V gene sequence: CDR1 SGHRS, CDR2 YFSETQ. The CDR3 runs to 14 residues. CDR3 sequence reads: CASSLPAGTDTQYF. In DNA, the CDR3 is TGCGCCAGCAGCCTCCCAGCGGGCACAGATACGCAGTATTTT.

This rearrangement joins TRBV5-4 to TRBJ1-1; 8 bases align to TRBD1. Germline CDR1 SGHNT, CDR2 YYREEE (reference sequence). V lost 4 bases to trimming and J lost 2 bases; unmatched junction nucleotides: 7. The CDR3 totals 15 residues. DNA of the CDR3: TGTGCCAGCAGCGGGGCAGGGGGCGTTAACACTGAAGCTTTCTTT. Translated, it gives CASSGAGGVNTEAFF.

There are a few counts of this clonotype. The CDR3 protein is CASSYSRDRGFDNTEAFF. Here the CDR3 DNA reads TGTGCCAGCAGTTACTCGAGGGACAGGGGTTTTGACAACACTGAAGCTTTCTTT. The gene calls are TRBV6-2 or TRBV6-3 and TRBJ1-1; 10 nucleotides match TRBD1. This CDR3 contains 18 residues. The V gene's germline CDR1 is MNHEY and CDR2 SVGEGT. V trimming: 0 bases; J trimming: 2 bases; junction bases outside the gene matches: 9.

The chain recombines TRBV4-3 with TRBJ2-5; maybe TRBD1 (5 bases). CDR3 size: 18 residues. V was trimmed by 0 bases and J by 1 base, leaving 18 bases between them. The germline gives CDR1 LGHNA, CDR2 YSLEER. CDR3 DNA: TGCGCCAGCAGCCAAGACCTCGCTTACTTCGACAGCCAAGAGACCCAGTACTTC. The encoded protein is CASSQDLAYFDSQETQYF.

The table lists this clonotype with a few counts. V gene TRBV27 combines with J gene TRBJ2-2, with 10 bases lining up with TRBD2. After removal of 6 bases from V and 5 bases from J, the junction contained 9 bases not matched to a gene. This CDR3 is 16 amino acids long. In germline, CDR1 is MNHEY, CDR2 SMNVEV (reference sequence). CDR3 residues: CASRMKRGGYTGELFF. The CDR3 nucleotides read TGTGCCAGCAGAATGAAGCGGGGGGGATATACCGGGGAGCTGTTTTTT.

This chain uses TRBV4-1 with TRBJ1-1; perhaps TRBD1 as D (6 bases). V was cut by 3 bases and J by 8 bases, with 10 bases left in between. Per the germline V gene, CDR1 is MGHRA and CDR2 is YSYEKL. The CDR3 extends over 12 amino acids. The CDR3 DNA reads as TGCGCCAGCAGCCAGCTGACAGGCGAAGCTTTCTTT. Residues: CASSQLTGEAFF.

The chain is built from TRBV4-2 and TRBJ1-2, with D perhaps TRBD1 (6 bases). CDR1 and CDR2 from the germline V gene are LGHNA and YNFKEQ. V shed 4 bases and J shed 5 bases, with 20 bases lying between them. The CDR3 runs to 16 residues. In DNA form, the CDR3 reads TGTGCCAGCAGCCCTTCCCTGCAGGGGATTATGTATGGCTACACCTTC. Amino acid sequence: CASSPSLQGIMYGYTF.